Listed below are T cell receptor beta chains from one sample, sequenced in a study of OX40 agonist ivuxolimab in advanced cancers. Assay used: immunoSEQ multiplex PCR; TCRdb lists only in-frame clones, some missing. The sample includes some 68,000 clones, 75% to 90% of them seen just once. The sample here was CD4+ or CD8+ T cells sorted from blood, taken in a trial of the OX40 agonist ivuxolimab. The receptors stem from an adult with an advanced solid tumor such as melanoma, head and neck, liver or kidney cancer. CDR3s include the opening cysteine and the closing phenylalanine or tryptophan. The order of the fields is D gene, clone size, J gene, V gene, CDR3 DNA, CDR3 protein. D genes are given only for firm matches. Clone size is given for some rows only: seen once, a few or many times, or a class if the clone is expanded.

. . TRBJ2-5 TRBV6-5 TGTGCCAGCAGTTACAGGGGGGTCAGAGAGACCCAGTACTTC CASSYRGVRETQYF
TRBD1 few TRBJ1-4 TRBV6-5 TGTGCCAGCAGTTATTACAGGGGGGGCGAAAAACTGTTTTTT CASSYYRGGEKLFF
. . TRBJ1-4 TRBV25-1 TGTGCCAGCATGAACGGGGGACACCATAATGAAAAACTGTTTTTT CASMNGGHHNEKLFF
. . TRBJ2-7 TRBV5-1 TGCGCCAGCAGCGGCGGACAGCCATACGAGCAGTACTTC CASSGGQPYEQYF
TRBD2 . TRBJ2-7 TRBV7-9 TGTGCCAGCAGCCCGTCGCGGGCGGGAGGGCCTAGTGAGCAGTACTTC CASSPSRAGGPSEQYF
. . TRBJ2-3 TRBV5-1 TGCGCCAGCAGCTTGGCTGATCGGGAGACAGATACGCAGTATTTT CASSLADRETDTQYF
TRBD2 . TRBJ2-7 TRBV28 TGTGCCAGCGCAAACGGGGGGACCACTGAGCAGTACTTC CASANGGTTEQYF
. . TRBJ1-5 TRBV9 TGTGCCAGCAGTCAAAGGGGAGGGAATCAGCCCCAGCATTTT CASSQRGGNQPQHF
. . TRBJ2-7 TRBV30 TGTGCCTGGGCGACAGGCTGGTACGAGCAGTACTTC CAWATGWYEQYF
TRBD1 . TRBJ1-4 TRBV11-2 TGTGCCAGCAGCGACGCATCCCGGACAGGGGCTGGTGAAAAACTGTTTTTT CASSDASRTGAGEKLFF
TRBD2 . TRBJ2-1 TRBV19 TGTGCCAGTACTAGCGGCAATGAGCAGTTCTTC CASTSGNEQFF
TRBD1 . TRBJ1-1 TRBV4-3 TGCGCCAGCAGCCCGTACAGGGGGCAGGTCCACACTGAAGCTTTCTTT CASSPYRGQVHTEAFF
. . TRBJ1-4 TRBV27 TGTGCCAGCAAGGCAGACGCAACTAATGAAAAACTGTTTTTT CASKADATNEKLFF
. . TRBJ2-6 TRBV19 TGTGCCAGTAGTATAGCTAGTCTGGCCTCTGGGGCCAACGTCCTGACTTTC CASSIASLASGANVLTF
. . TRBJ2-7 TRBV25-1 TGTGCCAGCAGTGAATTAGGTCCTCGCGGCGAGCAGTACTTC CASSELGPRGEQYF
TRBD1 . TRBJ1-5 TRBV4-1 TGCGCCAGCAGCCGGCACCGGGACAGTATGAACCAGCCCCAGCATTTT CASSRHRDSMNQPQHF
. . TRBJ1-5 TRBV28 TGTGCCAGCAGCCCAATAAATAGCAATCAGCCCCAGCATTTT CASSPINSNQPQHF
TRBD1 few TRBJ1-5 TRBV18 TGTGCCAGCTCACCACTCAACAGGGGGGGAAGCAATCAGCCCCAGCATTTT CASSPLNRGGSNQPQHF
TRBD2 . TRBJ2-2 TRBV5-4 TGTGCCAGCAGCTTGGCGGGACTAGCGACCCGGGGAGGGGAGCTGTTTTTT CASSLAGLATRGGELFF
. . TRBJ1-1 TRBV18 TGTGCCAGCTCACCGGGCGGCAGTTTGAACACTGAAGCTTTCTTT CASSPGGSLNTEAFF
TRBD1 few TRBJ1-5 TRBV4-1 TGCGCCAGCAGCCGGCAGGGGGAGGTTCAGCCCCAGCATTTT CASSRQGEVQPQHF
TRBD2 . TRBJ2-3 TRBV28 TGTGCCAGCAGTTTAACCCTAGCGGGAGCGATAGATACGCAGTATTTT CASSLTLAGAIDTQYF
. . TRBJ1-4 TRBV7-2 TGTGCCAGCAGCTTGATGTCTCGTGAAAAACTGTTTTTT CASSLMSREKLFF
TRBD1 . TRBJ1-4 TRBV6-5 TGTGCCAGCAGTTACCTACCCGGGACAGTACCCGAAAAACTGTTTTTT CASSYLPGTVPEKLFF
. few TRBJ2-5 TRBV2 TGTGCCAGCAGTGAAGGGCCAGCGGGGACCCAGTACTTC CASSEGPAGTQYF
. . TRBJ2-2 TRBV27 TGTGCCAGCAGTCTACTCACCGGGGAGCTGTTTTTT CASSLLTGELFF
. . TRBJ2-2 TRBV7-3 TGTGCCAGCAGCTTAAGAGTTGGTGCGAACACCGGGGAGCTGTTTTTT CASSLRVGANTGELFF
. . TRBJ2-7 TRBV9 TGTGCCAGCAGCGCCGGGGATCCCTACGAGCAGTACTTC CASSAGDPYEQYF
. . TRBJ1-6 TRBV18 TGTGCCAGCTCGATGGACAGTCTCAATTCACCCCTCCACTTT CASSMDSLNSPLHF
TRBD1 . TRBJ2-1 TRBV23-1 TGCGCCAGACGACAGGGAAGTTTCTTC CARRQGSFF
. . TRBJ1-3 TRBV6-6 TGTGCCAGCATCGGTTCTGGAAACACCATATATTTT CASIGSGNTIYF
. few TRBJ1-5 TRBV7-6 TGTGCCAGCAGCTTAGCGGGCGGGGCCGTGAATCAGCCCCAGCATTTT CASSLAGGAVNQPQHF
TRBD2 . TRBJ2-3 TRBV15 TGTGCCACCAGCAGAGGCTCTGAAACTAGCGGGTGGAGGTCAGATACGCAGTATTTT CATSRGSETSGWRSDTQYF
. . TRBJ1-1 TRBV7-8 TGTGCCAGCATCCTTAACCCGGCGAGCACTGAAGCTTTCTTT CASILNPASTEAFF
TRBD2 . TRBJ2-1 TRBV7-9 TGTGCCAGCAGCCCTCCGGGGAGGGAAGGCAATGAGCAGTTCTTC CASSPPGREGNEQFF